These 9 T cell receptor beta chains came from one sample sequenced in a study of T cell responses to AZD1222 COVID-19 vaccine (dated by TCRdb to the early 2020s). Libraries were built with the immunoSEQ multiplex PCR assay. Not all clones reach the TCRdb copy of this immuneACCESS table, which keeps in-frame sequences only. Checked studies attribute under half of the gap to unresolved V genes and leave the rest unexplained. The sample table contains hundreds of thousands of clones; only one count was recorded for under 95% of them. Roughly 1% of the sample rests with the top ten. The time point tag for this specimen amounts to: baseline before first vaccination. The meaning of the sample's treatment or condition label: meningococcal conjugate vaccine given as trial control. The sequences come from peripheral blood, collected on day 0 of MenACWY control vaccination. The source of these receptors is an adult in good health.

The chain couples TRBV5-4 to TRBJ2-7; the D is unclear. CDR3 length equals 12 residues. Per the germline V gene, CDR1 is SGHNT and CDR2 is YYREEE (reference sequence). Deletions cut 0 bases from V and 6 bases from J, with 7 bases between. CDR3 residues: CASSLDGVEQYF. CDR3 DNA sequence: TGTGCCAGCAGCTTGGATGGGGTCGAGCAGTACTTC.

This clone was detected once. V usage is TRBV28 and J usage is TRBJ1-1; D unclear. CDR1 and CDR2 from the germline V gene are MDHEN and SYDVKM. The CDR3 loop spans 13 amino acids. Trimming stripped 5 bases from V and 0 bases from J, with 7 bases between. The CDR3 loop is CASSPGMNTEAFF. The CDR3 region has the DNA TGTGCCAGCAGTCCTGGCATGAACACTGAAGCTTTCTTT.

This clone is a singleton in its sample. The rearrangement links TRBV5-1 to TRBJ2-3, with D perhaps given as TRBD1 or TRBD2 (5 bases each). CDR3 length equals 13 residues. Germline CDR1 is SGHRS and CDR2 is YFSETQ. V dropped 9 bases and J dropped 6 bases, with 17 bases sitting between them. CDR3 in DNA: TGCGCCACCTCTGGGGGTCCCGCCGATACGCAGTATTTT. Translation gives CATSGGPADTQYF.

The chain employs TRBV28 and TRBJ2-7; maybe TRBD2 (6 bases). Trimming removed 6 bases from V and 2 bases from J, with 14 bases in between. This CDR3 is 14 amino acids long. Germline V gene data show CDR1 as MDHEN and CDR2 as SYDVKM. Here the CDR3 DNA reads TGTGCCAGCAGGGTCGGCGGGGACGCCTACGAGCAGTACTTC. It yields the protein CASRVGGDAYEQYF.

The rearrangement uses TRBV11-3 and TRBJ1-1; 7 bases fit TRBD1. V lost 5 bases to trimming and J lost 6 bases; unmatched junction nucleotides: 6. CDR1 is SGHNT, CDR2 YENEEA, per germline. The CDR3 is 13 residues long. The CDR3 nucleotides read TGTGCCAGCAGCCGACAGGGAAACTCTGAAGCTTTCTTT. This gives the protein CASSRQGNSEAFF.

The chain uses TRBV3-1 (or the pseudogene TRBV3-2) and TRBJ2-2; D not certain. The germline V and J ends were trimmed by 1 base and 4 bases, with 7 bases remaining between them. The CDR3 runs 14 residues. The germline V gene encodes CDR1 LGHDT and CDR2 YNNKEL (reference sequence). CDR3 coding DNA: TGTGCCAGCAGCCAAGCCGTGAGCACCGGGGAGCTGTTTTTT. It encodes CASSQAVSTGELFF.

The CDR3 here is CASRGGSIYEQYF. CDR3 in DNA: TGTGCCAGCAGAGGCGGGAGTATCTACGAGCAGTACTTC. The V gene is TRBV27, the J gene TRBJ2-7; 7 positions agree with TRBD2. CDR3 length equals 13 residues. Per germline, CDR1 MNHEY and CDR2 SMNVEV (reference sequence). Trimming at V came to 6 bases and at J to 3 bases, leaving 5 bases not matched to a gene.

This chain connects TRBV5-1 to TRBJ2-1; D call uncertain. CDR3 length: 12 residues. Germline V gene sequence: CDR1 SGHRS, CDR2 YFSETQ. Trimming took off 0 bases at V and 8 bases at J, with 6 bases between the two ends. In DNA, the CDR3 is TGCGCCAGCAGCTTGGCCCAGGATGAGCAGTTCTTC. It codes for CASSLAQDEQFF.

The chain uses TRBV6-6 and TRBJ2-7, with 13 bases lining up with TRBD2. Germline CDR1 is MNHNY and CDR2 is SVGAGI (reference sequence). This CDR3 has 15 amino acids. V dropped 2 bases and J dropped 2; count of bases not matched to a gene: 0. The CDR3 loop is CASSYGTSGTYEQYF. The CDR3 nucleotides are TGTGCCAGCAGTTACGGGACTAGCGGGACCTACGAGCAGTACTTC.